This TCR beta chain was obtained from a study of CD8+CD57+ T cells in acquired aplastic anemia. The CDR3 covers 14 residues. The V gene's germline CDR1 is SGHTA and CDR2 FQGTGA. Trimming left V 3 bases short and J 5 bases short, with 14 bases between. Genomic DNA provided the template from which TCR beta VDJ and CDR3 profiles were obtained. TCRdb recomputed calls from the reads with MiXCR, one row per CDR3 protein. The profile shows a few hundred thousand distinct CDR3 sequences, 55% to 60% of them singletons. The clonotype was recovered from a human donor with severe aplastic anemia or a healthy control (not recorded which). Sequencing input: sorted CD4+, CD8+, or CD8+CD57+ T cells (not recorded which) from PBMCs. This chain links TRBV7-3 with TRBJ2-7; D may be TRBD1 (5 bases). CDR3 sequence (DNA): TGTGCCAGCAGCTTTGGTCGCAGGGCAGACGAGCAGTACTTC. Protein: CASSFGRRADEQYF.